The rows below give T cell receptor beta chains drawn from one sample of a study of T cells in tuberculosis. Profiling relied on immunoSEQ multiplex PCR, and the TCRdb table lists in-frame clones only, not all of them. The repertoire includes roughly 59,000 clones, 81% of them detected once, and 13% sits in the top ten. Sequencing input: CD1b-GMM tetramer-negative cells sorted from PBMCs. These receptors were obtained from an adult woman with latent tuberculosis. The CDR3 runs from the conserved cysteine through the conserved F or W. The order of the fields is D gene, J gene, clone size, V gene, CDR3 protein, CDR3 DNA. A D gene is named only where the DNA matches it firmly. The size field is filled for only some rows; it gives once, few, many or a size class.

>TRBD1|TRBJ1-5|.|TRBV6-1
CASSRDSGYNQPQHF
TGTGCCAGCAGTCGGGACAGCGGATACAATCAGCCCCAGCATTTT
>.|TRBJ1-6|.|TRBV27
CASNDRNSPLHF
TGTGCCAGCAACGACAGGAACTCACCCCTCCACTTT
>TRBD2|TRBJ2-5|once|TRBV19
CASSMGGSSETQYF
TGTGCCAGTAGTATGGGCGGGAGCAGCGAGACCCAGTACTTC
>TRBD1|TRBJ1-2|.|TRBV7-2
CASSPRQGSDYGYTF
TGTGCCAGCAGCCCGCGACAGGGTAGTGACTATGGCTACACCTTC
>.|TRBJ2-2|.|TRBV28
CASAHRGAVLNTGELFF
TGTGCCAGCGCCCACCGGGGAGCTGTTTTGAATACCGGGGAGCTGTTTTTT
>.|TRBJ1-2|.|TRBV6-5
CASRLGNFYGYTF
TGTGCCAGCAGACTCGGGAATTTCTATGGCTACACCTTC
>TRBD2|TRBJ2-1|.|TRBV10-1
CASSESPGGSSRSGFSNEQFF
TGCGCCAGCAGTGAGTCCCCGGGGGGGTCCTCCCGGTCAGGGTTTAGCAATGAGCAGTTCTTC
>.|TRBJ1-1|.|TRBV5-4
CASSFADTEAFF
TGTGCCAGCAGCTTCGCAGACACTGAAGCTTTCTTT
>TRBD1|TRBJ1-2|few|TRBV5-1
CASSFGTGALSNYGYTF
TGCGCCAGCAGCTTCGGGACAGGCGCCCTTTCTAACTATGGCTACACCTTC
>TRBD1|TRBJ2-7|.|TRBV9
CASSVNPTGAYEQYF
TGTGCCAGCAGCGTTAACCCGACAGGGGCATACGAGCAGTACTTC
>TRBD2|TRBJ2-3|.|TRBV4-3
CASSQDTLAAPTDTQYF
TGCGCCAGCAGCCAAGATACCCTAGCGGCCCCCACAGATACGCAGTATTTT
>TRBD1|TRBJ2-1|.|TRBV18
CASSPGTGERNEQFF
TGTGCCAGCTCACCCGGGACAGGGGAGAGGAATGAGCAGTTCTTC
>.|TRBJ1-2|.|TRBV5-1
CASSLQGGLNGYTF
TGCGCCAGCAGCTTACAGGGCGGGTTGAATGGCTACACCTTC
>.|TRBJ1-6|.|TRBV4-3
CASSQDLSSYNSPLHF
TGCGCCAGCAGCCAGGACTTGAGCTCCTATAATTCACCCCTCCACTTT
>TRBD1|TRBJ1-2|.|TRBV19
CASSSPGQGNYGYTF
TGTGCCAGTAGCTCCCCGGGACAGGGGAACTATGGCTACACCTTC
>.|TRBJ1-2|.|TRBV6-1
CANSRALGDGYTF
TGTGCCAACTCCCGGGCCCTCGGGGATGGCTACACCTTC
>.|TRBJ2-2|.|TRBV5-1
CASTDTGELFF
TGCGCCAGCACCGACACCGGGGAGCTGTTTTTT
>TRBD1|TRBJ1-2|.|TRBV5-1
CASSAGQGAMYGYTF
TGCGCCAGCAGCGCCGGACAGGGGGCCATGTATGGCTACACCTTC
>TRBD1|TRBJ2-7|.|TRBV11-2
CASSRTGSSYEQYF
TGTGCCAGCAGCCGGACAGGGAGCTCCTACGAGCAGTACTTC
>TRBD2|TRBJ2-3|.|TRBV4-2
CASSQLAGDGDTQYF
TGTGCCAGCAGCCAGTTAGCGGGAGATGGAGATACGCAGTATTTT
>.|TRBJ1-6|.|TRBV6-1
CASRVQANSPLHF
TGTGCCAGCCGGGTACAGGCAAATTCACCCCTCCACTTT
>.|TRBJ2-7|.|TRBV7-3
CASSLGRGDEQYF
TGTGCCAGCAGCTTAGGCAGGGGCGACGAGCAGTACTTC
>TRBD2|TRBJ2-3|.|TRBV10-2
CASSVAGARPDTQYF
TGCGCCAGCAGCGTAGCGGGAGCCCGACCAGATACGCAGTATTTT
>.|TRBJ2-6|once|TRBV5-8
CASSLDISGANVLTF
TGTGCCAGCAGCCTTGACATCTCTGGGGCCAACGTCCTGACTTTC
>.|TRBJ2-5|.|TRBV7-8
CASSRSGAPQETQYF
TGTGCCAGCAGCAGATCAGGGGCCCCCCAAGAGACCCAGTACTTC
>.|TRBJ1-1|few|TRBV7-3
CASSLDTPGAEAFF
TGTGCCAGCAGCTTAGACACCCCAGGGGCTGAAGCTTTCTTT
>.|TRBJ1-1|.|TRBV7-2
CASSLDGRGSFF
TGTGCCAGCAGCTTGGATGGCCGAGGATCTTTCTTT
>.|TRBJ1-1|.|TRBV7-2
CASSLEGGRLNTEAFF
TGTGCCAGCAGCTTAGAGGGGGGGCGCTTGAACACTGAAGCTTTCTTT
>TRBD2|TRBJ2-3|.|TRBV7-3
CASPSDGGIETDTQYF
TGTGCCAGCCCCAGCGACGGGGGGATCGAGACAGATACGCAGTATTTT
>.|TRBJ2-2|once|TRBV5-1
CASRASANTGELFF
TGCGCCAGCAGGGCTAGCGCAAACACCGGGGAGCTGTTTTTT
>TRBD2|TRBJ2-1|.|TRBV2
CASSGSGSNEQFF
TGTGCCAGCAGCGGGAGCGGGAGTAATGAGCAGTTCTTC
>TRBD2|TRBJ2-1|.|TRBV11-2
CASSRRLAVNEQFF
TGTGCCAGCAGCCGGCGACTAGCGGTAAATGAGCAGTTCTTC
>TRBD1|TRBJ1-5|once|TRBV27
CASTLIPGGNQPQHF
TGTGCCAGCACCCTTATACCAGGGGGCAACCAGCCCCAGCATTTT
>TRBD2|TRBJ2-7|.|TRBV10-3
CAITGLAGAGLYEQYF
TGTGCCATCACCGGACTAGCGGGTGCCGGTCTCTACGAGCAGTACTTC
>TRBD2|TRBJ2-5|.|TRBV2
CASSEIGLAIRQYF
TGTGCCAGCAGTGAAATAGGACTAGCGATCAGACAGTACTTC
>TRBD2|TRBJ2-5|.|TRBV5-1
CASSLWGGQETQYF
TGCGCCAGCAGCTTGTGGGGGGGGCAAGAGACCCAGTACTTC
>.|TRBJ1-5|.|TRBV30
CAWSPLEPQHF
TGTGCCTGGAGTCCCCTAGAGCCCCAGCATTTT
>.|TRBJ2-7|.|TRBV7-2
CACGTLRREQYF
TGTGCCTGCGGGACTCTCCGTAGGGAGCAGTACTTC
>TRBD1|TRBJ2-1|once|TRBV5-1
CASSSPGQGYNEQFF
TGCGCCAGCAGTTCACCGGGACAGGGTTACAATGAGCAGTTCTTC
>.|TRBJ2-3|.|TRBV7-2
CASSSHSLTDTQYF
TGTGCCAGCAGCTCCCACTCCCTCACAGATACGCAGTATTTT
>.|TRBJ1-1|.|TRBV6-6
CASSYPSGQTEAFF
TGTGCCAGCAGTTACCCCAGTGGACAGACTGAAGCTTTCTTT
>.|TRBJ1-4|once|TRBV20-1
CSASRNEKLFF
TGCAGTGCTAGCCGGAATGAAAAACTGTTTTTT
>TRBD2|TRBJ2-2|.|TRBV9
CASSVGSGLAGVNGELFF
TGTGCCAGCAGCGTAGGTTCAGGACTAGCGGGAGTGAACGGGGAGCTGTTTTTT
>.|TRBJ2-2|.|TRBV9
CASSVRANTGELFF
TGTGCCAGCAGCGTCAGGGCAAACACCGGGGAGCTGTTTTTT
>TRBD1|TRBJ2-5|.|TRBV18
CASSPRGPETQYF
TGTGCCAGCTCGCCCAGGGGGCCGGAGACCCAGTACTTC
>TRBD1|TRBJ2-7|few|TRBV27
CASSLLVGDRGYEQYF
TGTGCCAGCAGTTTATTGGTGGGGGACAGGGGCTACGAGCAGTACTTC
>TRBD2|TRBJ2-1|once|TRBV4-1
CASSQGPLSGGALSPGQFF
TGCGCCAGCAGCCAAGGACCCCTTAGCGGGGGGGCTCTCTCGCCCGGGCAGTTCTTC
>.|TRBJ1-6|once|TRBV14
CASSQDLTDNSPLHF
TGTGCCAGCAGCCAAGATTTAACTGATAATTCACCCCTCCACTTT
>TRBD1|TRBJ2-7|.|TRBV4-1
CASSSRDSQPYEQYF
TGCGCCAGCAGCAGCCGGGACAGCCAGCCCTACGAGCAGTACTTC
>TRBD2|TRBJ2-5|.|TRBV9
CASSVDGLAGERRETQYF
TGTGCCAGCAGCGTAGATGGGTTAGCGGGGGAGCGGAGAGAGACCCAGTACTTC
>TRBD1|TRBJ2-7|few|TRBV29-1
CSVVYRGLYEQYF
TGCAGCGTTGTCTACAGGGGGTTGTACGAGCAGTACTTC
>TRBD1|TRBJ1-1|.|TRBV18
CASSPRLATGGSEAFF
TGTGCCAGCTCACCACGATTGGCGACAGGGGGGTCGGAAGCTTTCTTT
>TRBD2|TRBJ2-3|.|TRBV9
CASSPSGGYTDTQYF
TGTGCCAGCAGCCCCAGCGGGGGTTACACAGATACGCAGTATTTT
>TRBD2|TRBJ2-2|.|TRBV5-6
CASSRTSGSYTGELFF
TGTGCCAGCAGCCGTACTAGCGGGAGCTACACCGGGGAGCTGTTTTTT
>TRBD2|TRBJ2-7|.|TRBV6-1
CASSPSGRQGHEQYF
TGTGCCAGCAGTCCTAGCGGGAGACAAGGCCACGAGCAGTACTTC
>.|TRBJ2-7|once|TRBV4-1
CASSQVSTGEQYF
TGCGCCAGCAGCCAAGTTAGCACTGGCGAGCAGTACTTC
>TRBD1|TRBJ1-1|.|TRBV19
CASSPPRQGRTEAFF
TGTGCCAGTAGTCCACCCAGACAGGGTAGGACTGAAGCTTTCTTT